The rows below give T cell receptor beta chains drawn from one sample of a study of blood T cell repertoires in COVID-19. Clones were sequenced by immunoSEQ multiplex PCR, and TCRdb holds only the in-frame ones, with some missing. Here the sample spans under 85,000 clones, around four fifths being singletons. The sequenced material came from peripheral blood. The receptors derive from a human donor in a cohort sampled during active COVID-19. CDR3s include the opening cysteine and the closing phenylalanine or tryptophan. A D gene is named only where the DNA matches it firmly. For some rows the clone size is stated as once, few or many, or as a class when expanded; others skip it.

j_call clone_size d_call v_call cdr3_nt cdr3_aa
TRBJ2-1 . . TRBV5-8 TGTGCCAGCAGCCTCGTTGTCGCTGTGCGGGGTTCATACAATGAGCAGTTCTTC CASSLVVAVRGSYNEQFF
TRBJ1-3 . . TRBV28 TGTGCCAGCAGTGGGACAAAATCTGGAAACACCATATATTTT CASSGTKSGNTIYF
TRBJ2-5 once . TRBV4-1 TGCGCCAGCAGCCCGGCCCAGGGGTGGGAGACCCAGTACTTC CASSPAQGWETQYF
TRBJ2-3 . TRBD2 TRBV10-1 TGCGCCAGCAGTCGGACTAGCGGGGGAGGGGGCACAGATACGCAGTATTTT CASSRTSGGGGTDTQYF
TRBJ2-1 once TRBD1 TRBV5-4 TGTGCCAGCAGCTCCGACAGGGAGCCCTCCTTTGAGCAGTTCTTC CASSSDREPSFEQFF
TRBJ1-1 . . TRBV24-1 TGTGCCACTCGGGGTTTGAACACTGAAGCTTTCTTT CATRGLNTEAFF
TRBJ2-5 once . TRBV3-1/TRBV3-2 TGTGCCAGCAGCCAACGCGGTGGGGAGACCCAGTACTTC CASSQRGGETQYF
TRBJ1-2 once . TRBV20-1 TGCAGTGCTAGTCGCTTGCTAGGGGACTATGGCTACACCTTC CSASRLLGDYGYTF
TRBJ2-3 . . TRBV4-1 TGCGCCAGCAGCCAAGCCGGCAGGGATACAGATACGCAGTATTTT CASSQAGRDTDTQYF
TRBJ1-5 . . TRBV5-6 TGTGCCAGCAGCTTGGCTCCCAGGATCGAGCAGCCCCAGCATTTT CASSLAPRIEQPQHF
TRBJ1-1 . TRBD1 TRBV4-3 TGCGCCAGCAGCCAAGTGAAGGGGGCGGTCACTGAAGCTTTCTTT CASSQVKGAVTEAFF
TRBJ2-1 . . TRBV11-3 TGTGCCAGCAGCCAACAGGCATACAATGAGCAGTTCTTC CASSQQAYNEQFF
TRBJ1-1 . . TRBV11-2 TGTGCCAGCAGCTCAGTCAGGGGAACTGAAGCTTTCTTT CASSSVRGTEAFF
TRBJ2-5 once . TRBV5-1 TGCGCCAGCAGCTTCCTCGGACAGTCATCTTCCCAAGAGACCCAGTACTTC CASSFLGQSSSQETQYF
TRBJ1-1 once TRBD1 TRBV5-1 TGCGCCAGCAGTTCGATTACAGGGGCCCCGAACACTGAAGCTTTCTTT CASSSITGAPNTEAFF
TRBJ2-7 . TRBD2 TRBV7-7 TGTGCCAGCTCAGAACTAGCGGGGGTGGAGGGCGAGCAGTACTTC CASSELAGVEGEQYF
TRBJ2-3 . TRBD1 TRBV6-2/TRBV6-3 TGTGCCAGCAGTTATGACAGGGGCGCCCCAGATACGCAGTATTTT CASSYDRGAPDTQYF
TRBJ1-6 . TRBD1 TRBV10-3 TGTGCCATCAGTGATCCGGGACAGAATAATTCACCCCTCCACTTT CAISDPGQNNSPLHF
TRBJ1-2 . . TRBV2 TGTGCCAGCAGGGAACAGATTAACTATGGCTACACCTTC CASREQINYGYTF
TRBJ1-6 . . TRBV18 TGTGCCAGTCGACCGGAGGGAGGTAATTCACCCCTCCACTTT CASRPEGGNSPLHF
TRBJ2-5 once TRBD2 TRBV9 TGTGCCAGCAGCGTAGGGTGGGAGGGTGGAGAGACCCAGTACTTC CASSVGWEGGETQYF
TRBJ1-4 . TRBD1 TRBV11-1 TGTGCCAGCAGCAAAAGGACAGGGGAAAGCGAAAAACTGTTTTTT CASSKRTGESEKLFF
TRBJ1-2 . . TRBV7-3 TGTGCCAGCAGCTTAAATCCGACAGGAGACTATGGCTACACCTTC CASSLNPTGDYGYTF
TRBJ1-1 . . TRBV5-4 TGTGCCAGCAGCCCCCGAATCGGGGCGGCCGGGAGCACTGAAGCTTTCTTT CASSPRIGAAGSTEAFF
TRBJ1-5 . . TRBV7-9 TGTGCCAGCAGCTTCTCCGGTCAGGGTAGCAATCAGCCCCAGCATTTT CASSFSGQGSNQPQHF
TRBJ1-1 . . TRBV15 TGTGCCACCAGCAGCATCCAGGGCACCACTGAAGCTTTCTTT CATSSIQGTTEAFF
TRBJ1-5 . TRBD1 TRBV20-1 TGCAGTGCTAGTCTTCGACAGGGGAATCAGCCCCAGCATTTT CSASLRQGNQPQHF
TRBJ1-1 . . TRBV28 TGTGCCAGCAGTCAGGCACCCGGGGGGACTGAAGCTTTCTTT CASSQAPGGTEAFF
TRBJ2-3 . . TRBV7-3 TGTGCCAGCAGCTTGACAGAGAGCTTGAGTACGCAGTATTTT CASSLTESLSTQYF
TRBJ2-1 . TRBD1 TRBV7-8 TGTGCCAGCAGCTCTTGGACAGGGGGCAGGGATGAGCAGTTCTTC CASSSWTGGRDEQFF
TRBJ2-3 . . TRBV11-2 TGTGCCAGCAGCCGGCAAGGGCGGGGCACAGATACGCAGTATTTT CASSRQGRGTDTQYF
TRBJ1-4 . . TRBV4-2 TGTGCCAGCAGCCTCTACCACAGGGCAACTAATGAAAAACTGTTTTTT CASSLYHRATNEKLFF
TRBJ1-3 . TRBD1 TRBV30 TGTGCCTGGAGCCCGGGACAGTACTCTGGAAACACCATATATTTT CAWSPGQYSGNTIYF
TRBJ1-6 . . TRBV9 TGTGCCAGTAGCTCCTATAATTCACCCCTCCACTTT CASSSYNSPLHF
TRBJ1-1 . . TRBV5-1 TGCGCCAGCAGCTTGTTCGGCGGGAACACTGAAGCTTTCTTT CASSLFGGNTEAFF
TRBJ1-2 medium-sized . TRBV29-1 TGCAGCGTTTGCACGGTCAACTATGGCTACACCTTC CSVCTVNYGYTF
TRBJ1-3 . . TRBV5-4 TGTGCCAGCAGTCCCGCGGGGGGCTCTGGAAACACCATATATTTT CASSPAGGSGNTIYF
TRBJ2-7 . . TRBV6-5 TGTGCCAGCAATGGACAAGCGTCCTACGAGCAGTACTTC CASNGQASYEQYF
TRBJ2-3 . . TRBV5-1 TGCGCCAGCAGTCTGGTTGGGGGGAGCACAGATACGCAGTATTTT CASSLVGGSTDTQYF
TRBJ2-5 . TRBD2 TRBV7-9 TGTGCCAGCAGCCTTAGCGGGGGGCGAGAGACCCAGTACTTC CASSLSGGRETQYF
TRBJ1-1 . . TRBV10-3 TGTGCCATCAGTGAGAGGGGGAACACTGAAGCTTTCTTT CAISERGNTEAFF
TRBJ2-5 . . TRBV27 TGTGCCAGCAGAGGCACAGCAGTCCAAGAGACCCAGTACTTC CASRGTAVQETQYF
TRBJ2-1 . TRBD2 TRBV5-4 TGTGCCAGCAGCATAAGAACTAGCGGGGCGGGCAATGAGCAGTTCTTC CASSIRTSGAGNEQFF
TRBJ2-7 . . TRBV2 TGTGCCAGCAGTGCGACAGCCTCCTACGAGCAGTACTTC CASSATASYEQYF
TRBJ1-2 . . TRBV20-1 TGCAGGGGGGGGAACGACGGAGGCTACACCTTC CRGGNDGGYTF
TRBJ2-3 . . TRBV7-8 TGTGCCAGCAGACAGCTGACGGGGGGCCCCACAGATACGCAGTATTTT CASRQLTGGPTDTQYF
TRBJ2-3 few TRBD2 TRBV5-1 TGCGCCAGCAGCCTAGGACTAGCGGGGGTGGATACGCAGTATTTT CASSLGLAGVDTQYF
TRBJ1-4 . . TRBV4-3 TGCGCCAGCAGCCAAGGGAGTGGGCGGGGGATAACTAATGAAAAACTGTTTTTT CASSQGSGRGITNEKLFF
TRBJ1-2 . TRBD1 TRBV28 TGTGCCAGCATCCGCACAGGGGGCTATGGCTACACCTTC CASIRTGGYGYTF
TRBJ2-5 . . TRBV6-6 TGTGCCAGCAGTTACGAGAGGCTCCAAGAGACCCAGTACTTC CASSYERLQETQYF
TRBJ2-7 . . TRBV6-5 TGTGCCAGCAGTTACGGACACTCTGGGGGGTACGAGCAGTACTTC CASSYGHSGGYEQYF
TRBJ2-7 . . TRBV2 TGTGCCAGCAGCAAGACCCGAGGGGAGCAGTACTTC CASSKTRGEQYF
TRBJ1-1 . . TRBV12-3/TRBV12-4 TGTGCCAGCAGTATCGAGGCTGAAGCTTTCTTT CASSIEAEAFF
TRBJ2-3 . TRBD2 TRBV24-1 TGTGCCACCACAGACCTAGCGGCCCACGGTACGCAGTATTTT CATTDLAAHGTQYF
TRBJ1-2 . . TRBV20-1 TGCAGTGCTGTAGGGGTCTATGGCTACACCTTC CSAVGVYGYTF